Following are 9 T cell receptor beta chains from one sample sequenced in a study of beta chain features in type 1 diabetes. Expressed TCRB transcripts were sequenced, since all the RNA that had been isolated was reverse transcribed. Here immunoSEQ multiplex PCR was the method, and the copy in TCRdb shows in-frame clones only, minus some. The repertoire consists of 240,000 or so clones, with roughly two thirds occurring once and the leading ten covering around 0.05%. The source material was naive CD4+ T cells from blood. All receptors derive from a man aged 25-45 years in good health.

V usage is TRBV21-1 and J usage is TRBJ2-3; no check of the table's D call, TRBD2, against the DNA was made. TRBV21-1 is a pseudogene. The CDR3 totals 17 residues. CDR3 in DNA: TGTGCCAGCAGCCCCCCCGGCGGGGGAGAAGGCACAGATACGCAGTATTTT. It codes for CASSPPGGGEGTDTQYF.

V is TRBV30 and J is TRBJ1-5; D gene uncertain. CDR3 length: 14 residues. V gave up 3 bases and J gave up 1 base, with 10 bases separating them. Germline CDR1 and CDR2: GTSNPN and SVGIG (reference sequence). CDR3 sequence (DNA): TGTGCCTGGAGGGGTCCGGCCAGCAATCAGCCCCAGCATTTT. Translating gives CAWRGPASNQPQHF.

About this clone: At the DNA level, this CDR3 is encoded by other sequences in the same sample as well. The CDR3 spells CSATNNEQFF. The CDR3 coding sequence is TGCAGTGCTACAAACAATGAGCAGTTCTTC. V usage is TRBV20-1 and J usage is TRBJ2-1; D remains ambiguous. CDR1 and CDR2 from the germline V gene are DFQATT and SNEGSKA (reference sequence). The germline V and J ends were trimmed by 4 bases and 5 bases, with 3 bases remaining between them. The CDR3 length is 10 residues.

The genes are TRBV6-1 and TRBJ2-5; D not certain. Trimming removed 7 bases at V and 5 bases at J, with 14 bases between. This CDR3 region has 13 residues. Germline V gene data show CDR1 as MNHNS and CDR2 as SASEGT. CDR3 DNA sequence: TGTGCCAGCACCGGTCTGCCGAAGGAGACCCAGTACTTC. Translation: CASTGLPKETQYF.

The V and J genes are TRBV10-3 and TRBJ2-5; D call uncertain. CDR1 and CDR2 from the germline V gene are ENHRY and SYGVKD. This CDR3 contains 13 residues. Trimming cost V 4 bases and J 5 bases, with 11 bases left between them. DNA for the CDR3: TGTGCCATCAGTGGCCAGCTTCAGGAGACCCAGTACTTC. As protein: CAISGQLQETQYF.

The chain links TRBV28 to TRBJ2-7; possible D gene TRBD1, 6 bases. There are 11 residues in the CDR3. Trimming shortened V by 10 bases and J by 7 bases, and 14 bases separated the two germline ends. CDR1 and CDR2 (germline): MDHEN, SYDVKM. The DNA for the CDR3 is TGTGCCATTTCAGGGGTTAATGAGCAGTACTTC. This translates into CAISGVNEQYF.

This clone has a handful of counts. V is TRBV29-1 and J is TRBJ2-7; possible D gene TRBD1, 5 bases. Germline assignment: CDR1 SQVTM and CDR2 ANQGSEA. The CDR3 contains 13 residues. V was clipped by 6 bases and J by 0 bases, with 12 bases between them. CDR3 amino acids: CSVRQPSSYEQYF. In DNA, the CDR3 is TGCAGCGTCCGACAGCCCAGCTCCTACGAGCAGTACTTC.

The chain joins TRBV10-3 to TRBJ2-6; D uncertain. In germline, CDR1 is ENHRY, CDR2 SYGVKD. V was trimmed by 0 bases and J by 0 bases, leaving 12 bases between them. The CDR3 covers 18 residues. CDR3 amino acids: CAISESTVVGSGANVLTF. The CDR3 DNA sequence: TGTGCCATCAGTGAGTCAACGGTAGTGGGCTCTGGGGCCAACGTCCTGACTTTC.

The gene calls are TRBV6-5 and TRBJ2-1, with 7 bases fitting TRBD2. Looked up from germline, CDR1 is MNHEY and CDR2 is SVGAGI. The ends lost 3 bases at V and 0 bases at J; junction bases unmatched: 2. There are 15 residues in the CDR3. The CDR3 here is CASSYGGDSYNEQFF. The CDR3 coding sequence is TGTGCCAGCAGTTATGGGGGGGACTCCTACAATGAGCAGTTCTTC.